This is a list of T cell receptor beta chains from one sample in a study of yellow fever vaccine responses in identical twins. A single record per CDR3 protein comes from TCRdb applying MiXCR to the RT-PCR reads. This sample carries about 10,000 distinct CDR3 sequences, approximately 82% of them seen once, and the ten largest clones take roughly 2%. The sample was T cells from blood (PBMCs), unsorted or a sorted subset (not recorded which), taken before or after yellow fever vaccination (not recorded which). Source of these receptors: a woman between 18 and 29 years old who received the yellow fever vaccine. Both conserved end residues are trimmed from each CDR3. A D gene is named only where the DNA matches it firmly.

d_call v_call cdr3_length cdr3_aa
. TRBV27 12 ASSLSRQGDGYT
. TRBV11-3 15 ASSLQGGTKNTGELF
TRBD1 TRBV11-3 14 ASSLGDRALQETQY
. TRBV4-2 16 ASSQNMFVSRSADTQY
TRBD2 TRBV2 13 ASSEGTSTGETQY
. TRBV19 11 ASSIPLRNEQF
. TRBV19 12 ASTQDREGSEQF
TRBD2 TRBV9 10 ASSRLAETQY
. TRBV19 14 ASSIDLVISTDTQY
TRBD2 TRBV18 13 ASQPSGRAKNIQY
. TRBV5-8 10 ASPPQEETQY
TRBD2 TRBV4-1 14 ASSQEGTSAGNEQF
TRBD1 TRBV10-1 13 ASSAGTGGTYEQY
TRBD2 TRBV2 12 ASSRLAGTGELF
TRBD1 TRBV18 13 ASSTTGQDTGELF
TRBD2 TRBV6-5 13 ASSLRTSGTGELF
TRBD1 TRBV28 14 ASSDRQGIPYNEQF
. TRBV29-1 11 SVHRGWNTEAF
. TRBV7-7 11 ASSLELNTEAF
TRBD2 TRBV29-1 14 SVEGLAGGQYNEQF
. TRBV28 10 ASSLMNTEAF
. TRBV18 12 ASSPPGPSYGYT
. TRBV2 11 ASSSDFIYGYT
. TRBV2 11 ARVNSGANVLT
. TRBV2 13 ASSRNSGSTDTQY
. TRBV7-8 11 ASSRDWNEKLF
. TRBV4-1 14 ASSQAPAEPNYGYT
TRBD1 TRBV4-1 15 ASSQDLAGGFPYEQY
. TRBV19 11 ASKERPDYGYT
. TRBV6-2/TRBV6-3 12 ASSYKLGGAEAF
. TRBV10-3 10 AIRPDSYGYT
TRBD2 TRBV15 13 ATSSGAGGMDEQY
TRBD2 TRBV15 16 ATSRDSLGLALYNEQF
. TRBV29-1 9 SVGGMETQY
. TRBV15 12 ATSSSPYTDTQY
TRBD1 TRBV15 11 ATSRGTGTEAF
TRBD1 TRBV20-1 12 SALTGGVNIGYT
. TRBV2 14 ASSEDRQVPSQPQH
. TRBV27 13 ASSTGPHPSNEQF
TRBD2 TRBV29-1 13 SVLNLAGGNNEQF
TRBD1 TRBV7-6 12 ASSSGQGYTPLH
TRBD2 TRBV7-6 12 ASSFLLAGGELF
. TRBV20-1 9 SAKQYNEQF
. TRBV29-1 10 SVAGSNQPQH
TRBD2 TRBV2 15 ASSEASGGASYNEQF
TRBD2 TRBV18 13 ASSPGLVGADTQY
TRBD1 TRBV4-2 14 ASSQDRDRSNTEAF
. TRBV29-1 12 SVFEGQANYGYT
TRBD2 TRBV5-1 15 ASRVGLAGGPVDEQF